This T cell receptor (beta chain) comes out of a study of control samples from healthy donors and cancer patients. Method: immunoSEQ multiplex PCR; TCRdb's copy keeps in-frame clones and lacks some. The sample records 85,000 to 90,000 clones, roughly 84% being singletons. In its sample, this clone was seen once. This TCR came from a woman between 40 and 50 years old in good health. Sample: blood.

The CDR3 region is CASSRKTGQGSEKLFF. In DNA, the CDR3 is TGTGCCAGCAGCCGGAAAACGGGACAGGGATCAGAAAAACTGTTTTTT. V is TRBV3-1 (or the pseudogene TRBV3-2) and J is TRBJ1-4, with 9 bases identical to TRBD1. Germline V CDR1 and CDR2: LGHDT, YNNKEL (reference sequence). This CDR3 contains 16 residues. With 4 bases clipped from V and 8 bases from J, the junction kept 11 bases outside the gene matches.